A selection of T cell receptor beta chains follows, all from one sample in a study of blood T cell repertoires in COVID-19. Assay: immunoSEQ multiplex PCR; the TCRdb copy retains only in-frame clones and omits some. Found here are hundreds of thousands of clones, approximately 92% of them singletons; the top ten hold around 1.1%. Sequencing was carried out using PBMCs or T cells enriched from blood (not recorded which). Receptor source: a man aged 25 to 40 who had recovered from COVID-19. CDR3s include the opening cysteine and the closing phenylalanine or tryptophan. A D gene is named only where the DNA matches it firmly. Part of the rows lack a size; the others show once, few, many or a class for expanded clones.

j_call,clone_size,d_call,v_call,cdr3_nt,cdr3_aa
TRBJ1-1,.,.,TRBV30,TGTGCCTGGCAGCCCCAAGGGGGTGAAGCTTTCTTT,CAWQPQGGEAFF
TRBJ2-2,.,.,TRBV19,TGTGCCAGTAGTATCGGTACAGGGCGATGGGGCACCGGGGAGCTGTTTTTT,CASSIGTGRWGTGELFF
TRBJ1-1,few,.,TRBV7-9,TGTGCCAGCGGAGACAGGTATATGAGTGAAGCTTTCTTT,CASGDRYMSEAFF
TRBJ2-1,.,TRBD2,TRBV19,TGTGCCAGTAGCTCCCGACTAGCGTACAATGAGCAGTTCTTC,CASSSRLAYNEQFF
TRBJ1-1,.,.,TRBV5-1,TGCGCCAGCAGCTTGGGCAGGGAGAACACTGAAGCTTTCTTT,CASSLGRENTEAFF
TRBJ2-2,.,TRBD2,TRBV4-1,TGCGCCAGCAGCCAAGCCGCTAGCGGGAGTGGGGAGCTGTTTTTT,CASSQAASGSGELFF
TRBJ1-1,.,.,TRBV6-5,TGTGCCAGCCAGAGAGACTATTGGACTGAAGCTTTCTTT,CASQRDYWTEAFF
TRBJ1-1,.,.,TRBV7-9,TGTGCCAGCAGCTCGCAGGGCATGAACACTGAAGCTTTCTTT,CASSSQGMNTEAFF
TRBJ1-6,.,.,TRBV11-2,TGTGCCAGCAGCGCCCCCTACTCACCCCTCCACTTT,CASSAPYSPLHF
TRBJ2-7,.,TRBD2,TRBV4-1,TGCGCCAGCAGCCAACCCGGTGGGGGGGACGAGCAGTACTTC,CASSQPGGGDEQYF
TRBJ2-5,.,.,TRBV6-2/TRBV6-3,TGTGCCAGCAGTTCCCCCCCCTTGACATCCCAGTACTTC,CASSSPPLTSQYF